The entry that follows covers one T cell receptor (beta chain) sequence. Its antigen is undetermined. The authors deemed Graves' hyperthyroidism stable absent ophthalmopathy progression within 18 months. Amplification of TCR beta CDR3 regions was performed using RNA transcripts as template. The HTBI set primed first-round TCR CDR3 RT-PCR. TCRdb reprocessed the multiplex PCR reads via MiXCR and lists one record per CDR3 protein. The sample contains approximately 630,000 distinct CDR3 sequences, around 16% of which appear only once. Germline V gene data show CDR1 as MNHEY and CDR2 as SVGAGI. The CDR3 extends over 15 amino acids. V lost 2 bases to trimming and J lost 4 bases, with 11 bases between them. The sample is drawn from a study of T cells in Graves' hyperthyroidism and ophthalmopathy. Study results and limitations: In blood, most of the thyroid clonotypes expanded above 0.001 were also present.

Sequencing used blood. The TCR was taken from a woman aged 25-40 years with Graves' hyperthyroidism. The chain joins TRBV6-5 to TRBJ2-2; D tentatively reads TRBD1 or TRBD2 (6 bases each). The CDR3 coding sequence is TGTGCCAGCAGTTACGAGGGGGGACCCACCGGGGAGCTGTTTTTT. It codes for CASSYEGGPTGELFF.